These 13 T cell receptor beta chains originate from one sample sequenced in a study of blood T cell repertoires in COVID-19. The table came from immunoSEQ multiplex PCR; TCRdb's copy has only in-frame clones and leaves some out. The table shows 100,000 to 150,000 clones, with about nine tenths occurring only once. The sequenced material came from peripheral blood. Receptors originate from a man aged 55 to 70 with COVID-19, enrolled during active disease.

This chain joins TRBV2 and TRBJ1-1; a weak D match, TRBD1 (5 bases). Germline V gene lookup returns CDR1 SNHLY and CDR2 FYNNEI. Trimming removed 4 bases from V and 4 bases from J, with 13 bases in between. CDR3 length: 14 amino acids. For the CDR3, the DNA is TGTGCCAGCAGTGGCGGGACCTTAGGCACTGAAGCTTTCTTT. Translated: CASSGGTLGTEAFF.

This clone came up once. The CDR3 DNA sequence: TGTGCCAGCAGTTGGAAGGGGAGGTCGGGAGAGACCCAGTACTTC. It codes for CASSWKGRSGETQYF. V and J are TRBV28 and TRBJ2-5; a possible D gene is TRBD2 (6 bases). From germline, CDR1 is MDHEN and CDR2 SYDVKM. The CDR3 contains 15 residues. V lost 4 bases to trimming and J lost 4 bases, with 16 bases between them. The entire variable domain, with the rest obtained from reference TRBV28 and TRBJ2-5, is as follows: DVKVTQSSRYLVKRTGEKVFLECVQDMDHENMFWYRQDPGLGLRLIYFSYDVKMKEKGDIPEGYSVSREKKERFSLILESASTNQTSMYLCASSWKGRSGETQYFGPGTRLLVL.

The chain employs TRBV9 and TRBJ2-3; TRBD2 aligns across 10 bases. Germline CDR1 and CDR2: SGDLS and YYNGEE. The CDR3 is 15 residues long. V was clipped by 4 bases and J by 6 bases; unmatched bases: 8. CDR3 loop: CASSPLAGEGDTQYF. The DNA of the CDR3 is TGTGCCAGCAGCCCCCTAGCGGGGGAGGGGGATACGCAGTATTTT.

CDR3 loop: CASNRDEQYF. DNA of the CDR3: TGTGCCAGTAACAGGGACGAGCAGTACTTC. This chain uses TRBV6-5 with TRBJ2-7; D is possibly TRBD1 (6 bases). Germline values: CDR1 MNHEY, CDR2 SVGAGI. V lost 9 bases and J lost 5, with 8 bases in between. CDR3 length: 10 amino acids.

V usage is TRBV7-2 and J usage is TRBJ2-1, with 12 bases matching TRBD2. Germline trimming cut 5 bases from V and 4 bases from J; bases unmatched to any gene: 9. This CDR3 region has 17 residues. Germline-derived CDR1 and CDR2 are SGHTA and FQGNSA. For the CDR3, the DNA is TGTGCCAGCAGCCCGCGGACTAGCGGGATGGAGTACAATGAGCAGTTCTTC. Protein product: CASSPRTSGMEYNEQFF.

The chain carries TRBV28 and TRBJ1-5, with 7 bases identical to TRBD1. The CDR3 totals 16 residues. CDR1 MDHEN and CDR2 SYDVKM come from the germline V gene. The ends lost 7 bases at V and 3 bases at J; junction bases unmatched: 12. The CDR3 sequence is CASTASRQGVNQPQHF. The CDR3 nucleotides read TGTGCCAGCACCGCCTCACGGCAGGGGGTCAATCAGCCCCAGCATTTT.

This clone has more than one count but fewer than ten. The chain is built from TRBV2 and TRBJ1-1; the D gene is possibly TRBD1 (5 bases). Germline V CDR1 and CDR2: SNHLY, FYNNEI. There are 13 residues in the CDR3. V was pared by 5 bases and J by 7 bases, with 14 bases between. The CDR3 nucleotides read TGTGCCAGCAGTTACCTGGACACATATGAAGCTTTCTTT. This gives the protein CASSYLDTYEAFF.

The chain links TRBV13 to TRBJ2-1; 8 bases are shared with TRBD2. Trimming took 4 bases from V and 8 from J; bases not matched to a gene: 7. The germline V gene encodes CDR1 PRHDT and CDR2 FYEKMQ (reference sequence). The CDR3 runs to 14 residues. The CDR3: CASSYSGSIDEQFF. CDR3 coding DNA: TGTGCCAGCAGCTACAGCGGGAGTATAGATGAGCAGTTCTTC.

This clone ranks as medium-sized. The rearrangement links TRBV6-5 to TRBJ2-1, with 9 bases that match TRBD1. Trimming cost V 7 bases and J 7 bases; bases outside gene matches: 5. The CDR3 covers 13 residues. The V gene's germline CDR1 is MNHEY and CDR2 SVGAGI. DNA of the CDR3: TGTGCCAGCACCGGGACAGGGTTAAATGAGCAGTTCTTC. It encodes CASTGTGLNEQFF.

The V gene is TRBV21-1, the J gene TRBJ2-7; the table calls TRBD2, which could not be checked here. TRBV21-1 is given as a pseudogene. The CDR3 has 11 amino acids. The CDR3 sequence: CASSNYYEQYF. CDR3 coding DNA: TGTGCCAGCAGCAATTATTACGAGCAGTACTTC.

Comments on this clone: Given the absence of the conserved phenylalanine or tryptophan at the CDR3 end, a read error is likely. The J gene is TRBJ2-7, the V gene TRBV28, with 7 bases lining up with TRBD1. This CDR3 comprises 18 residues. In germline, CDR1 is MDHEN, CDR2 SYDVKM. V lost 1 base, J lost 2 bases, and 14 bases stayed unmatched. CDR3 loop: CASSLSGALWGQTYEQYL. CDR3 sequence (DNA): TGTGCCAGCAGTTTATCCGGGGCATTGTGGGGACAGACCTACGAGCAGTACCTC.

This chain joins TRBV30 and TRBJ1-4; a weak D match, TRBD1 (6 bases). The V gene's germline CDR1 is GTSNPN and CDR2 SVGIG (reference sequence). V dropped 3 bases and J dropped 3 bases, with 11 bases sitting between them. This CDR3 is 14 amino acids long. Written as DNA, the CDR3 is TGTGCCTGGAGGGGGGCCCTTGCTAATGAAAAACTGTTTTTT. Translating it yields CAWRGALANEKLFF.

The chain carries TRBV5-6 and TRBJ2-1; TRBD1 might be the D (5 bases). Trimming shortened V by 7 bases and J by 8 bases, and 10 bases separated the two germline ends. CDR3 size: 11 residues. Germline CDR1 reads SGHDT; CDR2 reads YYEEEE. DNA of the CDR3: TGTGCCAGCTCGATAGGGGATGAGCAGTTCTTC. It codes for CASSIGDEQFF.